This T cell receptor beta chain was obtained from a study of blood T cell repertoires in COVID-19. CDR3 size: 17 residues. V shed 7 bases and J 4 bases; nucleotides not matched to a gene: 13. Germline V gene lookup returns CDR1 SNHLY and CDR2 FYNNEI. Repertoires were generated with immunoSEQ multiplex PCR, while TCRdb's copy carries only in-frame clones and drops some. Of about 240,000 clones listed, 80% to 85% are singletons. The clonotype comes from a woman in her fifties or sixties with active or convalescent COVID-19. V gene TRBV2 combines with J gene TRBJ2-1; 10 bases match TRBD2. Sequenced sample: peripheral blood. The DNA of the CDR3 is TGTGCCAGCACGGACCTTGCTCTAGCGGGGGTTTACAATGAGCAGTTCTTC. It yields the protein CASTDLALAGVYNEQFF. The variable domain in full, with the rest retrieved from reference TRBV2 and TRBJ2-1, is EPEVTQTPSHQVTQMGQEVILRCVPISNHLYFYWYRQILGQKVEFLVSFYNNEISEKSEIFDDQFSVERPDGSNFTLKIRSTKLEDSAMYFCASTDLALAGVYNEQFFGPGTRLTVL.